The clone carrying this TCR beta chain showed up many times. No antigen is known for it. The data are from a study of read filtering for tumor transcriptome and immune sequencing. Broader study findings: Sorted CD138-negative bone marrow cells were not purified T cells.

The library was built from around 0.4 ug RNA with molecular barcoded adaptors for alpha/delta and beta/gamma chains. TCRdb called the reads again in MiXCR, with one record for every CDR3 protein. The table includes about 23,000 distinct CDR3 sequences, roughly an eighth detected once. Trimming pared 0 bases from V and 7 bases from J, leaving 13 bases between. This CDR3 is built from 14 residues. Germline assignment: CDR1 SGHRS and CDR2 YFSETQ. The chain combines TRBV5-1 with TRBJ1-1; TRBD1 is a possible D gene (5 bases). Input material: a population of CD138-negative cells sorted from bone marrow. The source is a donor at least 40 years old with multiple myeloma. CDR3 region: CASSLAGGSDEAFF. The CDR3 region has the DNA TGCGCCAGCAGCTTGGCCGGGGGATCGGATGAAGCTTTCTTT.